This record covers a single T cell receptor beta chain. Its antigen remains unknown. This entry is derived from a study of siplizumab effects on memory and regulatory T cells. Findings of the study overall: Proliferating Tregs in siplizumab cultures were never verified as suppressive. Among mappable alloreactive CD4+ clones, the Treg-derived fraction averaged around 70% with siplizumab versus 25% to 30% in controls. Naive or memory phenotype was unassignable for roughly 75-95% of proliferating CD4+ or CD8+ clones.

Measured with immunoSEQ multiplex PCR; TCRdb has only the in-frame clones, and not every one. The repertoire holds over 85,000 clones, roughly 97% seen once, with 0.031% in the top ten. The CDR3 runs 15 residues. The trim removed 4 bases at V and 9 bases at J, leaving 8 bases unmatched. The germline gives CDR1 SGHRS, CDR2 YFSETQ. The sample was naive CD4+ T cells sorted from blood. This sequence was found in a human donor in good health. The V call is TRBV5-1, the J call TRBJ2-1; 12 nucleotides agree with TRBD2. CDR3 nucleotide sequence: TGCGCCAGCAGCGGAACTAGCGGGGGGTTAAGTGAGCAGTTCTTC. The encoded protein is CASSGTSGGLSEQFF. The complete variable domain, with remaining parts taken from reference TRBV5-1 and TRBJ2-1, reads KAGVTQTPRYLIKTRGQQVTLSCSPISGHRSVSWYQQTPGQGLQFLFEYFSETQRNKGNFPGRFSGRQFSNSRSEMNVSTLELGDSALYLCASSGTSGGLSEQFFGPGTRLTVL.